A selection of T cell receptor beta chains follows, all from one sample in a study of T cell changes during pregnancy in multiple sclerosis. Profiled with immunoSEQ multiplex PCR; TCRdb holds only in-frame clones, not every one. The table includes 60,000 or so clones, 90% detected once. Specimen: peripheral blood, collected in the second trimester of pregnancy. The receptors here all came from a female donor in good health, enrolled as a control in a pregnancy study. The CDR3 runs from the conserved cysteine through the conserved F or W. The D gene is left open where the match is weak. Expanded clones are given a class, and other clones once, few, many or no size at all.

cdr3_nt: TGTGCCAGCAACAAAAACACCGGGGAGCTGTTTTTT; cdr3_aa: CASNKNTGELFF; d_call: -; v_call: TRBV9; clone_size: -; j_call: TRBJ2-2
cdr3_nt: TGTGCCAGTAGTCTAGGGGGCCTCTCTGGGGCCAACGTCCTGACTTTC; cdr3_aa: CASSLGGLSGANVLTF; d_call: TRBD1; v_call: TRBV19; clone_size: -; j_call: TRBJ2-6
cdr3_nt: TGTGCCAGCACGGGACAGGGGTTAGTGCAGTACTTC; cdr3_aa: CASTGQGLVQYF; d_call: TRBD1; v_call: TRBV2; clone_size: -; j_call: TRBJ2-7
cdr3_nt: TGTGCCAGCAGTCCTCGCCTCCCCGAGCGAGCTTTCTTT; cdr3_aa: CASSPRLPERAFF; d_call: -; v_call: TRBV28; clone_size: -; j_call: TRBJ1-1
cdr3_nt: TGTGCCAGCAGTGGGGGACAGGGGATGGATTCCTACGAGCAGTACTTC; cdr3_aa: CASSGGQGMDSYEQYF; d_call: TRBD1; v_call: TRBV27; clone_size: -; j_call: TRBJ2-7
cdr3_nt: TGTGCCTGGAGTGCGGGACTAGCGGGGGGACGGGGTGAGACCCAGTACTTC; cdr3_aa: CAWSAGLAGGRGETQYF; d_call: TRBD2; v_call: TRBV30; clone_size: -; j_call: TRBJ2-5
cdr3_nt: TGTGCCAGCTCACCCCGGGGGAACCAAGAGACCCAGTACTTC; cdr3_aa: CASSPRGNQETQYF; d_call: -; v_call: TRBV18; clone_size: -; j_call: TRBJ2-5
cdr3_nt: TGTGCCAGCAGTTTAAACAGGGGGAATCAGCCCCAGCATTTT; cdr3_aa: CASSLNRGNQPQHF; d_call: TRBD1; v_call: TRBV28; clone_size: -; j_call: TRBJ1-5
cdr3_nt: TGTGCCAGCAGCCAAACGGACAGGGTTTCCTATGGCTACACCTTC; cdr3_aa: CASSQTDRVSYGYTF; d_call: TRBD1; v_call: TRBV4-2; clone_size: -; j_call: TRBJ1-2
cdr3_nt: TGTGCCAGCAGCTTGAACTGGCGGAATCAGCCCCAGCATTTT; cdr3_aa: CASSLNWRNQPQHF; d_call: -; v_call: TRBV11-2; clone_size: -; j_call: TRBJ1-5
cdr3_nt: TGTGCCACCAGCAGACAAGGGGGCATTAATGAAAAACTGTTTTTT; cdr3_aa: CATSRQGGINEKLFF; d_call: TRBD1; v_call: TRBV15; clone_size: -; j_call: TRBJ1-4
cdr3_nt: TGTGCCAGCAGTTTAACTAGCGACGAGCAGTACTTC; cdr3_aa: CASSLTSDEQYF; d_call: TRBD2; v_call: TRBV2; clone_size: once; j_call: TRBJ2-7
cdr3_nt: TGTGCCAGCAGCTTAGCGGAGGGCTACGAGCAGTACTTC; cdr3_aa: CASSLAEGYEQYF; d_call: -; v_call: TRBV7-6; clone_size: -; j_call: TRBJ2-7
cdr3_nt: TGTGCCAGCAGCCAAGTTGGGCGGGGGCTCCACAATGAGCAGTTCTTC; cdr3_aa: CASSQVGRGLHNEQFF; d_call: -; v_call: TRBV4-2; clone_size: once; j_call: TRBJ2-1
cdr3_nt: TGTGCCAGCAGTCAATACATGGGGCGACCTAACGAGCAGTACTTC; cdr3_aa: CASSQYMGRPNEQYF; d_call: -; v_call: TRBV6-1; clone_size: -; j_call: TRBJ2-7
cdr3_nt: TGTGCCAGCAGCATGACCGGGACTACCCTCTCCTACGAGCAGTACTTC; cdr3_aa: CASSMTGTTLSYEQYF; d_call: TRBD2; v_call: TRBV7-2; clone_size: once; j_call: TRBJ2-7
cdr3_nt: TGTTCCGTCGGGGATCACTCTGGGGCCAACGTCCTGACTTTC; cdr3_aa: CSVGDHSGANVLTF; d_call: -; v_call: TRBV6-1; clone_size: -; j_call: TRBJ2-6
cdr3_nt: TGTGCCAGTCGTGTCTACAGGGAGGGCACTGAAGCTTTCTTT; cdr3_aa: CASRVYREGTEAFF; d_call: -; v_call: TRBV6-5; clone_size: -; j_call: TRBJ1-1
cdr3_nt: TGTGCCACCACCGGGACAGGGATGAGCGAGCAGTACTTC; cdr3_aa: CATTGTGMSEQYF; d_call: TRBD1; v_call: TRBV10-3; clone_size: -; j_call: TRBJ2-7
cdr3_nt: TGTGCCAGCAGCGTAGGACAGGTCAGCGAGCAGTACTTC; cdr3_aa: CASSVGQVSEQYF; d_call: -; v_call: TRBV9; clone_size: -; j_call: TRBJ2-7
cdr3_nt: TGTGCCAGCAGCCAAGATACGGGGACTAGCGGGTTAGGTTACGAGCAGTACTTC; cdr3_aa: CASSQDTGTSGLGYEQYF; d_call: TRBD2; v_call: TRBV4-2; clone_size: -; j_call: TRBJ2-7
cdr3_nt: TGTGCCAGTAGTTCTCCGAGAGGGACAGGGATCTATGGCTACACCTTC; cdr3_aa: CASSSPRGTGIYGYTF; d_call: TRBD1; v_call: TRBV19; clone_size: -; j_call: TRBJ1-2
cdr3_nt: TGTGCCAGCAGTCAGCTCGGGCGGGAGGGGCAGTACTTC; cdr3_aa: CASSQLGREGQYF; d_call: TRBD2; v_call: TRBV28; clone_size: -; j_call: TRBJ2-7
cdr3_nt: TGTGCCAGCAGCTTGACGACAGGGGACTACGAGCAGTACTTC; cdr3_aa: CASSLTTGDYEQYF; d_call: TRBD1; v_call: TRBV7-2; clone_size: -; j_call: TRBJ2-7
cdr3_nt: TGTGCCAGCAGAGGGGCGGGAGACACCGGGGAGCTGTTTTTT; cdr3_aa: CASRGAGDTGELFF; d_call: TRBD2; v_call: TRBV6-1; clone_size: -; j_call: TRBJ2-2
cdr3_nt: TGTGCCAGTTCGGACAACGACAATGAGCAGTTCTTC; cdr3_aa: CASSDNDNEQFF; d_call: -; v_call: TRBV2; clone_size: -; j_call: TRBJ2-1
cdr3_nt: TGTGCCAGCAGCTTCTGGACAGGGGACTATGGCTACACCTTC; cdr3_aa: CASSFWTGDYGYTF; d_call: TRBD1; v_call: TRBV5-5; clone_size: -; j_call: TRBJ1-2
cdr3_nt: TGTGCCAGCAGCCAAGTAATGGCGGGGAACACCGGGGAGCTGTTTTTT; cdr3_aa: CASSQVMAGNTGELFF; d_call: -; v_call: TRBV14; clone_size: -; j_call: TRBJ2-2
cdr3_nt: TGTGCCAGCGGATCAGGGGCTTCCTACAATGAGCAGTTCTTC; cdr3_aa: CASGSGASYNEQFF; d_call: -; v_call: TRBV6-5; clone_size: -; j_call: TRBJ2-1
cdr3_nt: TGTGCCACCAGCGGCGGGACTAGCGGGAGAGGACAGTACTTC; cdr3_aa: CATSGGTSGRGQYF; d_call: TRBD2; v_call: TRBV15; clone_size: -; j_call: TRBJ2-7
cdr3_nt: TGTGCCAGCAGCGGAAGTGGGACTCAGAAAAACATTCAGTACTTC; cdr3_aa: CASSGSGTQKNIQYF; d_call: -; v_call: TRBV9; clone_size: once; j_call: TRBJ2-4
cdr3_nt: TGTGCCAGCAGTTTTATTGGACAGGGGACCCACGAGCAGTACTTC; cdr3_aa: CASSFIGQGTHEQYF; d_call: TRBD1; v_call: TRBV28; clone_size: -; j_call: TRBJ2-7
cdr3_nt: TGTGCCAGCAGCTTAGGAGGGACTAGCTCGGGCACCGGGGAGCTGTTTTTT; cdr3_aa: CASSLGGTSSGTGELFF; d_call: TRBD2; v_call: TRBV7-6; clone_size: -; j_call: TRBJ2-2
cdr3_nt: TGCAGCGTTGGGCGGGCCGGGGAGCTGTTTTTT; cdr3_aa: CSVGRAGELFF; d_call: -; v_call: TRBV29-1; clone_size: once; j_call: TRBJ2-2
cdr3_nt: TGTGCCATCCTACTAGCGGGCGAGCAGTTCTTC; cdr3_aa: CAILLAGEQFF; d_call: TRBD2; v_call: TRBV10-3; clone_size: once; j_call: TRBJ2-1
cdr3_nt: TGTGCCTGGAGGGTCTTCGGGACAATGAACACCGGGGAGCTGTTTTTT; cdr3_aa: CAWRVFGTMNTGELFF; d_call: -; v_call: TRBV30; clone_size: -; j_call: TRBJ2-2
cdr3_nt: TGTGCCAGCTACAATTTAGGGGACATTCAGTACTTC; cdr3_aa: CASYNLGDIQYF; d_call: -; v_call: TRBV6-1; clone_size: -; j_call: TRBJ2-4
cdr3_nt: TGTGCCAGTAGTATAAGCCAGGGATTCTATGGCTACACCTTC; cdr3_aa: CASSISQGFYGYTF; d_call: -; v_call: TRBV19; clone_size: -; j_call: TRBJ1-2
cdr3_nt: TGTGCCAGCAGCGCCTCGACAGGTAGCCAGCCCCAGCATTTT; cdr3_aa: CASSASTGSQPQHF; d_call: -; v_call: TRBV7-9; clone_size: -; j_call: TRBJ1-5
cdr3_nt: TGTGCCAGCAGCTACCGGCGACTAGCGGGAGCCCTCTACAATGAGCAGTTCTTC; cdr3_aa: CASSYRRLAGALYNEQFF; d_call: TRBD2; v_call: TRBV5-4; clone_size: few; j_call: TRBJ2-1
cdr3_nt: TGTGCCACCAGCAGACGGACAGGGGGCAACAATCAGCCCCAGCATTTT; cdr3_aa: CATSRRTGGNNQPQHF; d_call: TRBD1; v_call: TRBV15; clone_size: -; j_call: TRBJ1-5